The rows below give T cell receptor beta chains drawn from one sample of a study of spatial heterogeneity in lung cancer. TCRdb reprocessed the 5' RACE reads with MiXCR, giving one entry per CDR3 protein. The sample lists about 120,000 distinct CDR3 sequences; 9% to 15% were seen once. The sequences come from PBMCs, collected at follow-up. These receptors were obtained from a male donor with early-stage non-small cell lung cancer. Both conserved end residues are part of each CDR3. The order of the fields is clone size, D gene, V gene, J gene, CDR3 DNA, CDR3 protein. D genes are given only for firm matches. Not all rows give a size; the values are once, few, many and, for expanded clones, a class.

>.|TRBD1|TRBV5-1|TRBJ2-1
TGCGCCAGCAGCGCTGGGACAGGGGGCCGCAATGAGCAGTTCTTC
CASSAGTGGRNEQFF
>few|.|TRBV10-3|TRBJ2-7
TGTGCCATCAGTGTACGGGTAGTTCATGGGGGAGAGCAGTACTTC
CAISVRVVHGGEQYF
>.|TRBD1|TRBV5-1|TRBJ1-2
TGCGCCAGCAGCTTGGAATCGGACAGGGGGTATGGCTACACCTTC
CASSLESDRGYGYTF
>many|TRBD1|TRBV11-1|TRBJ2-7
TGTGCCAGCAGCCAACCCGGACAGGGCCGTGGCTACGAGCAGTACTTC
CASSQPGQGRGYEQYF
>.|.|TRBV7-2|TRBJ1-5
TGTGCCAGCAGCCCGGACAGAACCTATAGCAATCAGCCCCAGCATTTT
CASSPDRTYSNQPQHF
>.|.|TRBV24-1|TRBJ2-5
TGTGCCACCAGTGATTTGAAACCAAGGTACCAAGAGACCCAGTACTTC
CATSDLKPRYQETQYF
>.|.|TRBV2|TRBJ2-5
TGTGCCAGCAGCAGAAGTTTTTTACAAGAGACCCAGTACTTC
CASSRSFLQETQYF
>.|TRBD2|TRBV10-3|TRBJ2-1
TGTGCCATCAGTCCGAGCGGGGGGGACTACAATGAGCAGTTCTTC
CAISPSGGDYNEQFF
>many|.|TRBV7-8|TRBJ2-3
TGTGCCAGCAGCGTGAGCGGAACTAGCACAGATACGCAGTATTTT
CASSVSGTSTDTQYF
>few|.|TRBV7-9|TRBJ1-1
TGTGCCAGCAGCTTAACGGACGGCTTAGGCGCTGAAGCTTTCTTT
CASSLTDGLGAEAFF
>.|.|TRBV4-2|TRBJ2-7
TGTGCCAGCAGCCAAGATACAACTGCCTCCTACGAGCAGTACTTC
CASSQDTTASYEQYF
>.|.|TRBV3-1|TRBJ1-1
TGTGCCAGCAGCCAAGGGGGCCTGGGCATTTTCACTGAAGCTTTCTTT
CASSQGGLGIFTEAFF
>.|.|TRBV5-1|TRBJ1-2
TGCGCCAGCCGACCTTACGGCAGCGGATCTAACTATGGCTACACCTTC
CASRPYGSGSNYGYTF
>few|TRBD1|TRBV27|TRBJ1-4
TGTGCCAGCAGTCCCGGGACAGGTGGGAATGAAAAACTGTTTTTT
CASSPGTGGNEKLFF
>many|.|TRBV20-1|TRBJ1-2
TGCAGTGCTAGTGGGCCGGACTATGGCTACACCTTC
CSASGPDYGYTF
>many|TRBD1|TRBV19|TRBJ1-5
TGTGCCAGTAGTAACCGGGACAGGGGATGGGGTAGCAATCAGCCCCAGCATTTT
CASSNRDRGWGSNQPQHF